These 16 T cell receptor beta chains were all obtained from the same sample, sequenced in a study of T-cell memory formation after mild COVID-19. TCRdb used MiXCR to reprocess the 5' RACE reads, holding one entry per CDR3 protein. The repertoire holds 150,000 to 200,000 distinct CDR3 sequences, with around a fifth as singletons. Sequenced sample: PBMCs or a T cell subset sorted from them (not recorded which). All receptors derive from an adult woman who had mild COVID-19 (a few samples of this study predate the infection). Cell type and time point are not known.

The table lists this clonotype with a few counts. This sequence joins TRBV29-1 and TRBJ2-7; 10 nucleotides align to TRBD2. The CDR3 sequence is 13 residues long. J was trimmed by 3 bases and V by 5 bases; bases with no gene match: 4. Germline V gene sequence: CDR1 SQVTM, CDR2 ANQGSEA. Here the CDR3 reads CSVYLAGGYEQYF. CDR3 DNA: TGCAGCGTTTACTTAGCGGGAGGCTACGAGCAGTACTTC.

The chain is built from TRBV5-1 and TRBJ2-7; no clear D. The CDR3 loop spans 17 amino acids. Germline-derived CDR1 and CDR2 are SGHRS and YFSETQ. Deletions cut 0 bases from V and 0 bases from J, with 16 bases between. The DNA of the CDR3 is TGCGCCAGCAGCTTGGTCAGCAGGCCTGATAGCTCCTACGAGCAGTACTTC. As protein: CASSLVSRPDSSYEQYF.

The chain links TRBV19 to TRBJ1-3, with D perhaps TRBD1 (5 bases). V gave up 5 bases and J gave up 0 bases, with 8 bases separating them. The CDR3 is 14 amino acids. CDR1 is LNHDA, CDR2 SQIVND, per germline (reference sequence). The CDR3 is CASSPTVSGNTIYF. The DNA of the CDR3 is TGTGCCAGTAGTCCGACAGTCTCTGGAAACACCATATATTTT. The full variable domain, rest sourced from reference TRBV19 and TRBJ1-3, is DGGITQSPKYLFRKEGQNVTLSCEQNLNHDAMYWYRQDPGQGLRLIYYSQIVNDFQKGDIAEGYSVSREKKESFPLTVTSAQKNPTAFYLCASSPTVSGNTIYFGEGSWLTVV.

This chain links TRBV12-3 or TRBV12-4 with TRBJ1-5, with a tentative D call TRBD1 (5 bases). Trimming stripped 3 bases from V and 0 bases from J, with 12 bases between. This CDR3 is built from 16 residues. The CDR3 DNA reads TGTGCCAGCAGTTTGGGGGGGGACTATAGCAATCAGCCCCAGCATTTT. Encoded protein: CASSLGGDYSNQPQHF.

In this sample, this clonotype turned up a few times. The rearrangement uses TRBV5-1 and TRBJ2-7; 10 bases agree with TRBD1. The germline V gene encodes CDR1 SGHRS and CDR2 YFSETQ. The length of the CDR3 is 14 residues. V was clipped by 3 bases and J by 5 bases; unmatched bases: 5. CDR3 amino acids: CASSSGQGENEQYF. CDR3 in DNA: TGCGCCAGCAGCTCCGGACAGGGGGAGAACGAGCAGTACTTC. The variable domain in full, completed from reference TRBV5-1 and TRBJ2-7, reads KAGVTQTPRYLIKTRGQQVTLSCSPISGHRSVSWYQQTPGQGLQFLFEYFSETQRNKGNFPGRFSGRQFSNSRSEMNVSTLELGDSALYLCASSSGQGENEQYFGPGTRLTVT.

The chain links TRBV6-6 to TRBJ1-4; the match to TRBD1 covers 8 bases. The junction had 9 bases not matched to a gene; V was cut back by 4 bases and J by 8 bases. The CDR3 is made up of 15 amino acids. Germline V CDR1 and CDR2: MNHNY, SVGAGI (reference sequence). The CDR3 protein is CASSFYGTGEEKLFF. The CDR3 nucleotides read TGTGCCAGCAGTTTCTACGGGACAGGAGAAGAAAAACTGTTTTTT.

This clonotype was counted a few times. The CDR3 DNA reads as TGCGCCAGCAGCCCCGGGGCAGGGGGCGGACATTCACCCCTCCACTTT. Translation: CASSPGAGGGHSPLHF. The V gene is TRBV5-1, the J gene TRBJ1-6, with TRBD1 matching over 8 bases. The CDR3 has 16 residues. The J segment lost 8 bases and the V segment lost 4 bases, leaving 11 bases of the junction unmatched. Germline CDR1 is SGHRS and CDR2 is YFSETQ.

J is TRBJ2-3 and V is TRBV13; D is uncertain. Looked up from germline, CDR1 is PRHDT and CDR2 is FYEKMQ (reference sequence). The CDR3 has 12 amino acids. The V end was cut by 7 bases, the J end by 4 bases, with 9 bases between. CDR3 protein: CASTTHADTQYF. The DNA of the CDR3 is TGTGCCAGCACCACCCATGCAGATACGCAGTATTTT.

This clonotype was counted between two and nine times. The chain links TRBV5-6 to TRBJ2-7, with 10 bases fitting TRBD2. This CDR3 is 16 amino acids long. The germline V gene has CDR1 SGHDT and CDR2 YYEEEE. J lost 3 bases, V lost 3 bases, and 9 bases had no gene match. This CDR3 reads CASSYIAGGHNYEQYF. The CDR3 DNA reads as TGTGCCAGCAGCTATATAGCGGGAGGTCACAACTACGAGCAGTACTTC.

Comments on this clonotype: The junction and the germline gene differ at one end; a read error may be behind it. V gene TRBV7-3 combines with J gene TRBJ1-6, with TRBD1 matching over 11 bases. Germline V gene data show CDR1 as SGHTA and CDR2 as FQGTGA. CDR3 length equals 15 residues. CDR3 bases: TGTGACAGCAGCTACGGGACAGGGGGTAATTCACCCCTCCACTTT. The encoded protein is CDSSYGTGGNSPLHF.

This sequence joins TRBV28 and TRBJ2-2; no firm D call. The germline V gene has CDR1 MDHEN and CDR2 SYDVKM. V dropped 5 bases and J dropped 8 bases, with 9 bases sitting between them. The CDR3 sequence is 12 residues long. CDR3 sequence: CASSEPLGELFF. The CDR3 DNA reads TGTGCCAGCAGTGAGCCCTTAGGGGAGCTGTTTTTT.

In its sample, this clonotype was seen a few times. The CDR3 DNA follows: TGCGCCAGCAGCCAAGACAGGACGGCCGAAGCTTTCTTT. Amino acids: CASSQDRTAEAFF. The rearrangement uses TRBV4-1 and TRBJ1-1, with D unresolved. Germline V CDR1 and CDR2: MGHRA, YSYEKL. V gave up 0 bases and J gave up 8 bases, with 10 bases separating them. This CDR3 has 13 amino acids.

The chain joins TRBV30 to TRBJ2-3, with 8 bases identical to TRBD2. Germline loops: CDR1 GTSNPN, CDR2 SVGIG (reference sequence). The CDR3 covers 15 residues. Trimming cost V 3 bases and J 4 bases; bases outside gene matches: 9. Here the CDR3 reads CAWSGGAGSADTQYF. CDR3 nucleotides: TGTGCCTGGAGCGGGGGGGCCGGTTCGGCAGATACGCAGTATTTT.

The V call is TRBV9, the J call TRBJ2-3; 7 bases match TRBD2. Germline-derived CDR1 and CDR2 are SGDLS and YYNGEE. V was clipped by 3 bases and J by 5 bases; unmatched bases: 3. The CDR3 has 13 residues. Here the CDR3 reads CASSGGLLDTQYF. As DNA, the CDR3 is TGTGCCAGCAGCGGGGGACTACTAGATACGCAGTATTTT.

This clonotype has a handful of counts. This rearrangement joins TRBV4-1 to TRBJ1-2, with D unresolved. The V end lost 1 base, the J end lost 2 bases, and 8 bases lay between the germline ends. This CDR3 spans 14 amino acids. The germline V gene has CDR1 MGHRA and CDR2 YSYEKL. The DNA of the CDR3 is TGCGCCAGCAGCCAAGTCGGCCGAAACTATGGCTACACCTTC. Protein: CASSQVGRNYGYTF.

The table lists this clonotype with a few counts. The chain carries TRBV5-1 and TRBJ1-1; D perhaps matches TRBD1 (5 bases). The V gene lost 5 bases and the J gene lost 4 bases, with 15 bases spanning the gap. CDR1 is SGHRS, CDR2 YFSETQ, per germline. The CDR3 loop spans 14 amino acids. In nucleotides, the CDR3 is TGCGCCAGCAGGAGAGACTTCACAGGCACTGAAGCTTTCTTT. Translated, it gives CASRRDFTGTEAFF. Full variable domain (outside the CDR3, taken from reference TRBV5-1 and TRBJ1-1): KAGVTQTPRYLIKTRGQQVTLSCSPISGHRSVSWYQQTPGQGLQFLFEYFSETQRNKGNFPGRFSGRQFSNSRSEMNVSTLELGDSALYLCASRRDFTGTEAFFGQGTRLTVV.